The TCR beta chain under discussion was sequenced for a study of cytomegalovirus exposure and HLA in healthy donors. Points on this clone: Its specificity is not known.

Study-wide results and caveats: Among CMV-associated TCR beta chains, most appeared HLA-restricted in a later analysis.

The PCR made use of 60 Vbeta and 13 Jbeta primers. Generated by immunoSEQ multiplex PCR, the TCRdb table keeps only in-frame clones and is missing some. The sample shows around 50,000 clones, and about a sixth sits with its ten largest clones. This sequence originates from a male donor in good health and CMV-seronegative. Sequenced input: PBMCs.

The CDR3: CASNSGGENEKLFF. CDR3 bases: TGTGCCAGCAACTCAGGGGGCGAGAATGAAAAACTGTTTTTT. V is TRBV6-5 and J is TRBJ1-4, with TRBD1 identical over 8 bases. The CDR3 contains 14 residues. The germline gives CDR1 MNHEY, CDR2 SVGAGI. V gave up 7 bases and J gave up 5 bases; unmatched junction bases: 6.